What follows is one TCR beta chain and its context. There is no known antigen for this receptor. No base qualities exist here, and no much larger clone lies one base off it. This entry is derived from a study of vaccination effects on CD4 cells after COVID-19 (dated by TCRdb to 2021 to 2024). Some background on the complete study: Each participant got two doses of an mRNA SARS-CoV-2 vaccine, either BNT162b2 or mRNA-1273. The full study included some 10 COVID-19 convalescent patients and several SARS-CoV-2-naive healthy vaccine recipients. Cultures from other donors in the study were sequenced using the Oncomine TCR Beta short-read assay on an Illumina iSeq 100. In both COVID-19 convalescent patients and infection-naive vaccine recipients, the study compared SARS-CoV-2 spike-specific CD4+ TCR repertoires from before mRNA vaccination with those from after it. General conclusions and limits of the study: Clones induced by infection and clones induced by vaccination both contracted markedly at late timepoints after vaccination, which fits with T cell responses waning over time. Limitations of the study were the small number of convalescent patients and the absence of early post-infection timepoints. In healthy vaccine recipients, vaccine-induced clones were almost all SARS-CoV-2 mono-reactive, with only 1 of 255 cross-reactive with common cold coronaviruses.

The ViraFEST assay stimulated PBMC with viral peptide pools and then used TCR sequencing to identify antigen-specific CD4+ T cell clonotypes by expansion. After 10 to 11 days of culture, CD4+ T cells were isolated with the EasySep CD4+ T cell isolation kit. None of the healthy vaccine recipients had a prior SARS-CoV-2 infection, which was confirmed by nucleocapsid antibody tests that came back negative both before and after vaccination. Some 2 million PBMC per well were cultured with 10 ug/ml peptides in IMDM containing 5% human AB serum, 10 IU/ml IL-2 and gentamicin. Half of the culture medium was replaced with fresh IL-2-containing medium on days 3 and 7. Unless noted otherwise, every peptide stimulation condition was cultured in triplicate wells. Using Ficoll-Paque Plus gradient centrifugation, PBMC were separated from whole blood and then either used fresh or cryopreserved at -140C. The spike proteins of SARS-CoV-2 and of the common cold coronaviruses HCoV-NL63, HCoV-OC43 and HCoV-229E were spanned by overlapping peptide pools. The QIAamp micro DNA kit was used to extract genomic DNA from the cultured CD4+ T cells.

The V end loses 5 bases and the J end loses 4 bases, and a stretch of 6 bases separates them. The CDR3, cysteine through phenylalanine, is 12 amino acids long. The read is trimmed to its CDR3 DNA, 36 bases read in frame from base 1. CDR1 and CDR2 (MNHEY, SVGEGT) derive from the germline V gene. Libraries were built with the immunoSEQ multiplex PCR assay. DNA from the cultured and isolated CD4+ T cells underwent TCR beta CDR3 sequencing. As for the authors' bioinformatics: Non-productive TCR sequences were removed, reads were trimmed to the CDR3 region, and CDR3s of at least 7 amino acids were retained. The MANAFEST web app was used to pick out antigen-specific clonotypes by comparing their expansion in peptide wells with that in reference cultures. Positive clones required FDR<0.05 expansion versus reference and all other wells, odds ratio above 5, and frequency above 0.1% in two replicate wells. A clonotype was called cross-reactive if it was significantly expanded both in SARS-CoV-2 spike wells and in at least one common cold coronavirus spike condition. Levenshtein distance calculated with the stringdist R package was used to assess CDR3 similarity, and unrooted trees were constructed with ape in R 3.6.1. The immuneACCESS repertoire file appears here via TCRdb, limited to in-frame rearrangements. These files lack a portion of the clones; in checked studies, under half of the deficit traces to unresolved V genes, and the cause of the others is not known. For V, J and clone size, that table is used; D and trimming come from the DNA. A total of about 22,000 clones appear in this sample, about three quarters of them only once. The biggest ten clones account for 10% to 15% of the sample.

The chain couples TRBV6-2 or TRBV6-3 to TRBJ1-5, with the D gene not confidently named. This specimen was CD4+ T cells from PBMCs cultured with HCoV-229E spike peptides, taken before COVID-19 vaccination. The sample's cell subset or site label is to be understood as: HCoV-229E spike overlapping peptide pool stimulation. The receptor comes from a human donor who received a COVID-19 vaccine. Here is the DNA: TGTGCCAGCAGTACATATAATCAGCCCCAGCATTTT. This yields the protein CASSTYNQPQHF.